This T cell receptor beta chain was retrieved from a study of blood T cell repertoires in COVID-19. Authors' methods: Amplification from reference gene primers served as the basis for estimated nucleated cell counts. Clones were sequenced by immunoSEQ multiplex PCR, and TCRdb holds only the in-frame ones, with some missing. Clonal size and the V and J genes are those of that table, whereas D and trimming came from the DNA. Seen here are more than 85,000 clones, nearly 85% observed once, and the top ten hold 6.6%. The germline V gene has CDR1 SGHTA and CDR2 FQGTGA. The CDR3 extends over 13 amino acids. Trimming removed 3 bases from V and 3 bases from J; junction bases left unmatched: 0.

This clonotype was sampled from a woman aged 50 to 60 with acute or convalescent COVID-19. Sequencing used peripheral blood. The chain has TRBV7-3 and TRBJ2-5; TRBD1 agrees at 8 bases. The CDR3 protein is CASSLTGEETQYF. CDR3 bases: TGTGCCAGCAGCTTGACAGGGGAAGAGACCCAGTACTTC. The complete variable domain, with remaining parts taken from reference TRBV7-3 and TRBJ2-5, reads GAGVSQTPSNKVTEKGKYVELRCDPISGHTALYWYRQSLGQGPEFLIYFQGTGAADDSGLPNDRFFAVRPEGSVSTLKIQRTERGDSAVYLCASSLTGEETQYFGPGTRLLVL.